This T cell receptor beta chain was identified in a study of cytomegalovirus exposure and HLA in healthy donors. A remark on this clone: Its target is not known.

General study points: 16,951 TCR beta sequences were associated with HLA alleles at 0.05 false discovery rate in a later analysis.

Both 60 Vbeta primers and 13 Jbeta primers went into the PCR. Some clones are missing from TCRdb's copy, which holds only in-frame ones; the method was immunoSEQ multiplex PCR. The data show approximately 140,000 clones, roughly 80% seen once. Between the trimmed V and J ends, which lost 2 bases and 6 bases, there was a span of 14 bases. CDR3 length: 15 amino acids. Germline values: CDR1 SEHNR, CDR2 FQNEAQ (reference sequence). This TCR derives from a human donor in good health. The sequenced material came from PBMCs. The chain joins TRBV7-9 to TRBJ2-1, with D maybe TRBD2 (5 bases). CDR3: CASSLSPLGVNEQFF. The CDR3 nucleotides are TGTGCCAGCAGCTTAAGTCCCCTGGGAGTCAATGAGCAGTTCTTC.